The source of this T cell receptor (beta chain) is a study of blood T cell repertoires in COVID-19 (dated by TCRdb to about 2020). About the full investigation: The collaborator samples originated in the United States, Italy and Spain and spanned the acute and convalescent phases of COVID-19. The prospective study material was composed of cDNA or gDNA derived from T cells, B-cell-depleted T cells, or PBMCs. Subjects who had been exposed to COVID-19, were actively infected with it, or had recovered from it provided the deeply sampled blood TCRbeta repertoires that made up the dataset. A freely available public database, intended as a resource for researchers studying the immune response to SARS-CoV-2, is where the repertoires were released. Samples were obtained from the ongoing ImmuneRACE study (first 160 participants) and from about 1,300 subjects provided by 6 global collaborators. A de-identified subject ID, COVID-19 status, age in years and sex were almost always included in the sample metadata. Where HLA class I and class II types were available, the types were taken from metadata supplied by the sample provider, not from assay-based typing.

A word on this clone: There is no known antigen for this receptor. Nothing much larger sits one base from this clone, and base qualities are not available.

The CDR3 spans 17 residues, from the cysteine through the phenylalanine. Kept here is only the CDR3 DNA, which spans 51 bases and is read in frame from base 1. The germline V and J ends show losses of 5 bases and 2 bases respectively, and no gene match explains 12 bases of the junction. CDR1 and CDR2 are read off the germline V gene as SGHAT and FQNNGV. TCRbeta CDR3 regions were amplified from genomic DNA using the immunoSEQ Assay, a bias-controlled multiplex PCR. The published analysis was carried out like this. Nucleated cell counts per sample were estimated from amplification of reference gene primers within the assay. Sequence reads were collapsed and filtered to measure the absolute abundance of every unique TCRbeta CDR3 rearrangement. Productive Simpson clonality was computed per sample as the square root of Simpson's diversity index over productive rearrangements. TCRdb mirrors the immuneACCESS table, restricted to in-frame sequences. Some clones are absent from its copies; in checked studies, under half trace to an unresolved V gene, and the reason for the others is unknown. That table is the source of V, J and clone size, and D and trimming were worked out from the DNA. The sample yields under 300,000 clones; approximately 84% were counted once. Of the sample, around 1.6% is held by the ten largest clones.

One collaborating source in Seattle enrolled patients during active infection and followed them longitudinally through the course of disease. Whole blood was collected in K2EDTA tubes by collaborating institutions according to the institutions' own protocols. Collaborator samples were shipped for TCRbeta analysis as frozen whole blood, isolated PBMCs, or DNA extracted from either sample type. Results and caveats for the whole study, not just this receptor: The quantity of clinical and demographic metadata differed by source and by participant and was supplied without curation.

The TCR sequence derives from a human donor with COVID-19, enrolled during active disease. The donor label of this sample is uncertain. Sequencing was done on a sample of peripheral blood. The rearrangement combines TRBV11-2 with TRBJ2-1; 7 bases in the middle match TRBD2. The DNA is TGTGCCAGCAGCCGCTCGGGACTACCGAGGGCCTACAATGAGCAGTTCTTC. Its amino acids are CASSRSGLPRAYNEQFF.